Below, one TCR beta chain is given with its context. Its target is unknown. This sample was taken from a study of T cell responses to AZD1222 COVID-19 vaccine. Study observations and caveats: Just five or six AZD1222 recipients tested seropositive at baseline. It was only after the peak T cell response that any repertoires were sampled.

Germline lookup yields CDR1 MNHEY and CDR2 SVGAGI. The ends were cut back, 6 bases at V and 3 bases at J, with 14 bases in the middle. The CDR3 runs 15 residues. Recipients boosted at about 4 weeks or about 12 weeks are pooled. Using immunoSEQ multiplex PCR, the repertoire was profiled, and TCRdb retains in-frame clones only, with some absent. The sample has about 130,000 clones, 70% to 90% seen once. The material sequenced was peripheral blood, taken 28 days after the second AZD1222 dose. The clonotype comes from an adult who received the AZD1222 COVID-19 vaccine. This chain links TRBV6-5 with TRBJ1-4; D unclear. The DNA for the CDR3 is TGTGCCAGCAGATCGGCCCCGGGATCTAATGAAAAACTGTTTTTT. As protein: CASRSAPGSNEKLFF.